These 6 T cell receptor beta chains originate from one sample sequenced in a study of blood T cell repertoires in COVID-19. Libraries were prepared by immunoSEQ multiplex PCR; TCRdb keeps only in-frame clonotypes and omits some of them. The sample lists about 38,000 clones, around 81% occurring once. The specimen was peripheral blood. These receptors all stem from a man in his forties or fifties with active COVID-19.

This chain joins TRBV5-5 and TRBJ1-2; 9 nucleotides match TRBD1. Unmatched junction bases numbered 6, after V lost 4 bases and J lost 8 bases. The germline V gene has CDR1 SGHKS and CDR2 YYEKEE (reference sequence). The CDR3 is made up of 13 amino acids. The CDR3 reads CASSRRQGDGYTF. DNA for the CDR3: TGTGCCAGCAGCCGAAGACAGGGGGACGGCTACACCTTC.

V usage is TRBV9 and J usage is TRBJ2-7; 7 positions agree with TRBD1. The length of the CDR3 is 14 residues. Germline CDR1 SGDLS, CDR2 YYNGEE. The V gene end was trimmed by 3 bases and the J gene end by 2 bases; junction bases not matched to a gene: 5. The CDR3 loop is CASSAGTETYEQYF. The CDR3 region has the DNA TGTGCCAGCAGCGCCGGGACAGAGACCTACGAGCAGTACTTC.

The rearrangement links TRBV2 to TRBJ1-1; maybe TRBD1 (6 bases). Germline V lookup: CDR1 SNHLY, CDR2 FYNNEI. The CDR3 runs to 15 residues. V lost 4 bases and J lost 0, with 12 bases in between. CDR3 nucleotide sequence: TGTGCCAGCAGTGCAGGGGCTCTAATGAACACTGAAGCTTTCTTT. Translated, it gives CASSAGALMNTEAFF.

The chain is built from TRBV13 and TRBJ2-2; no clear D. The CDR3 covers 13 residues. Trimming removed 1 base at V and 7 bases at J, with 7 bases between. CDR1 is PRHDT and CDR2 is FYEKMQ in the germline V gene (reference sequence). The CDR3 DNA reads as TGTGCCAGCAGCTTAGCCCGGTTCGGGGAGCTGTTTTTT. As protein: CASSLARFGELFF.

The chain has TRBV6-5 and TRBJ1-5, with a tentative D call TRBD1 (6 bases). The CDR3 loop spans 15 amino acids. Trimming removed 4 bases at V and 3 bases at J, with 13 bases between. Looked up from germline, CDR1 is MNHEY and CDR2 is SVGAGI. The CDR3 loop is CASSFRGSYNQPQHF. The CDR3 DNA follows: TGTGCCAGCAGTTTCAGGGGCTCCTACAATCAGCCCCAGCATTTT.

V and J are TRBV28 and TRBJ2-5, with D perhaps TRBD2 (7 bases). Trimming took 6 bases from V and 2 from J, leaving 10 bases between them. This CDR3 is built from 13 residues. Germline V gives CDR1 MDHEN, CDR2 SYDVKM. In DNA, the CDR3 is TGTGCCAGCAGACAGGGAGGGCAAGAGACCCAGTACTTC. It codes for CASRQGGQETQYF.